Below, 9 T cell receptor beta chains from the same sample are listed, as sequenced in a study of blood T cells in healthy people across ages. Next came a second PCR, run for about 7 to 12 cycles, which used a sample-barcoded 5' primer along with a J-beta primer mix. Using its own MiXCR run on the 5' RACE reads, TCRdb lists one record per CDR3 protein. The table lists around 690,000 distinct CDR3 sequences, 58% of them singletons. Specimen: blood. These receptors were obtained from a man aged 55 to 70 in good health.

A single count supports this clonotype. CDR3 residues: CASSQDLVGLAGGLEQFF. The CDR3 DNA reads as TGTGCCAGCAGCCAAGACCTCGTGGGACTAGCGGGGGGGCTGGAGCAGTTCTTC. The chain links TRBV3-1 to TRBJ2-1; 16 bases fit TRBD2. Germline CDR1 is LGHDT and CDR2 is YNNKEL (reference sequence). The CDR3 is 18 residues long. V lost 0 bases and J lost 10; bases outside the gene matches: 9.

This clonotype was seen just once. Its ends do not fully match the called genes, so a read error is possible. This rearrangement joins TRBV29-1 to TRBJ2-3, with 7 nucleotides matching TRBD2. Looked up from germline, CDR1 is SQVTM and CDR2 is ANQGSEA. This CDR3 comprises 15 residues. CDR3 in DNA: TGCTGCGTTGAAGATGGACTAGTTCGCACAGATACGCAGTATTTT. This encodes CCVEDGLVRTDTQYF.

This chain joins TRBV20-1 and TRBJ2-1; TRBD2 agrees at 13 bases. From germline, CDR1 is DFQATT and CDR2 SNEGSKA (reference sequence). There are 14 residues in the CDR3. Unmatched junction bases numbered 4, after V lost 2 bases and J lost 9 bases. The CDR3 sequence: CSARTSGGAVEQFF. The CDR3 region has the DNA TGCAGTGCTAGAACTAGCGGGGGGGCGGTTGAGCAGTTCTTC.

The chain uses TRBV6-5 and TRBJ2-6, with a weak D call TRBD2 (6 bases). This CDR3 is built from 13 residues. Germline lookup yields CDR1 MNHEY and CDR2 SVGAGI. Trimming left V 6 bases short and J 9 bases short, with 12 bases between. This chain's CDR3 is CASRGGVDNVLTF. For the CDR3, the DNA is TGTGCCAGCAGGGGCGGGGTGGACAACGTCCTGACTTTC.

The chain links TRBV20-1 to TRBJ2-1, with D possibly called TRBD1 or TRBD2 (6 bases each). V was trimmed by 1 base and J by 10 bases, leaving 14 bases between them. The germline CDR1 and CDR2 sequences are DFQATT and SNEGSKA (reference sequence). CDR3 length: 13 amino acids. The DNA of the CDR3 is TGCAGTGCTAGAGGCCCCGGGGGCGGGGAGCAGTTCTTC. This translates into CSARGPGGGEQFF.

The V gene is TRBV3-1, the J gene TRBJ2-1; D ambiguous. Germline V gives CDR1 LGHDT, CDR2 YNNKEL (reference sequence). The CDR3 contains 13 residues. Trimming removed 5 bases at V and 7 bases at J, with 12 bases between. CDR3 loop: CASSFRLGNEQFF. The CDR3, as DNA: TGTGCCAGCAGCTTCCGGCTTGGGAATGAGCAGTTCTTC.

This sequence joins TRBV29-1 and TRBJ2-1, with TRBD1 matching 10 bases. The CDR3 has 13 residues. Germline CDR1 reads SQVTM; CDR2 reads ANQGSEA. Unmatched junction bases numbered 1, after V lost 3 bases and J lost 5 bases. The CDR3: CSVEGTGDNEQFF. CDR3 nucleotides: TGCAGCGTTGAGGGGACAGGGGACAATGAGCAGTTCTTC.

Regarding this clonotype: This sequence may be a read error, since a much larger clone differs from it by one base. V is TRBV29-1 and J is TRBJ2-1; D gene uncertain. The DNA end lines up better with TRBJ2-7; the J call may be wrong. The CDR3 runs 12 residues. CDR1 is SQVTM, CDR2 ANQGSEA, per germline. The CDR3 region has the DNA TGCAGCGCCTCGGCAGTCTACAATGAGCAGTACTTC. It translates to CSASAVYNEQYF.

This clonotype appeared many times. V is TRBV7-2 and J is TRBJ2-4; 7 bases agree with TRBD2. Germline V CDR1 and CDR2: SGHTA, FQGNSA. With 0 bases clipped from V and 5 bases from J, the junction kept 10 bases outside the gene matches. The CDR3 length is 17 residues. The DNA of the CDR3 is TGTGCCAGCAGCTTAGCTGCCTCCGGGGGGACGCAAAACATTCAGTACTTC. Its protein is CASSLAASGGTQNIQYF.